Below, 20 T cell receptor beta chains from the same sample are listed, as sequenced in a study of cytomegalovirus exposure and HLA in healthy donors. Repertoires were generated with immunoSEQ multiplex PCR, while TCRdb's copy carries only in-frame clones and drops some. This table holds under 400,000 clones, over 75% found once. Specimen: PBMCs. The receptor set was obtained from a man aged 25 to 45 in good health and CMV-seronegative.

The V and J genes are TRBV19 and TRBJ2-7; 8 bases agree with TRBD1. The germline gives CDR1 LNHDA, CDR2 SQIVND (reference sequence). Losses at the gene ends were 4 bases for V and 2 bases for J; bases not matched to a gene: 4. This CDR3 has 14 amino acids. CDR3 bases: TGTGCCAGTAGTAGGCAGACAGGGGCCTACGAGCAGTACTTC. This codes for CASSRQTGAYEQYF.

The rearrangement uses TRBV30 and TRBJ2-7; D unresolved. The CDR3 extends over 13 amino acids. Germline V lookup: CDR1 GTSNPN, CDR2 SVGIG (reference sequence). Trimming cost V 2 bases and J 0 bases, with 8 bases left between them. The CDR3 is CAWSPSPSYEQYF. CDR3 DNA sequence: TGTGCCTGGAGTCCCTCCCCCTCCTACGAGCAGTACTTC.

The genes are TRBV5-1 and TRBJ2-1; 7 nucleotides agree with TRBD1. J was trimmed by 7 bases and V by 4 bases; bases with no gene match: 11. The germline CDR1 and CDR2 sequences are SGHRS and YFSETQ. This CDR3 contains 15 residues. CDR3 nucleotide sequence: TGCGCCAGCAGCAACGACAGGGTTGATCTTAATGAGCAGTTCTTC. It is translated as CASSNDRVDLNEQFF. Based on the CDR3 plus reference TRBV5-1 and TRBJ2-1, the full variable domain is KAGVTQTPRYLIKTRGQQVTLSCSPISGHRSVSWYQQTPGQGLQFLFEYFSETQRNKGNFPGRFSGRQFSNSRSEMNVSTLELGDSALYLCASSNDRVDLNEQFFGPGTRLTVL.

This rearrangement joins TRBV4-1 to TRBJ1-2, with D perhaps matching TRBD1 (6 bases). CDR3 length: 17 residues. Germline values: CDR1 MGHRA, CDR2 YSYEKL. V was pared by 0 bases and J by 3 bases, with 17 bases between. CDR3 in DNA: TGCGCCAGCAGCCAAGAGGACAGCCCCGATAACTACTATGGCTACACCTTC. This gives the protein CASSQEDSPDNYYGYTF.

CDR3 bases: TGTGCCAGCAGCTTCCGACAGGCGCGTACGTACAATGAGCAGTTCTTC. This gives the protein CASSFRQARTYNEQFF. V usage is TRBV7-9 and J usage is TRBJ2-1; a possible D gene is TRBD1 (6 bases). Deletions cut 3 bases from V and 4 bases from J, with 16 bases between. CDR3 length: 16 residues. Germline CDR1 is SEHNR and CDR2 is FQNEAQ (reference sequence).

This chain uses TRBV19 with TRBJ2-7; the match to TRBD1 covers 8 bases. Germline CDR1 and CDR2: LNHDA and SQIVND (reference sequence). This CDR3 has 15 residues. The V segment lost 3 bases and the J segment 0 bases; nucleotides outside the gene matches: 4. CDR3 coding DNA: TGTGCCAGTAGTATCCCCGGGACAGGCTCCTACGAGCAGTACTTC. This codes for CASSIPGTGSYEQYF.

J is TRBJ1-1 and V is TRBV5-1; D is possibly TRBD1 (5 bases). The V gene's germline CDR1 is SGHRS and CDR2 YFSETQ. The CDR3 contains 14 residues. V was shortened by 3 bases and J by 6 bases, with 15 bases between the two germline ends. The CDR3 DNA reads as TGCGCCAGCAGCTCCGTGCAGGGAAACCCTGAAGCTTTCTTT. It codes for CASSSVQGNPEAFF. Full variable domain (outside the CDR3, taken from reference TRBV5-1 and TRBJ1-1): KAGVTQTPRYLIKTRGQQVTLSCSPISGHRSVSWYQQTPGQGLQFLFEYFSETQRNKGNFPGRFSGRQFSNSRSEMNVSTLELGDSALYLCASSSVQGNPEAFFGQGTRLTVV.

The chain combines TRBV9 with TRBJ2-5, with a possible D match to TRBD1 (5 bases). With 0 bases removed from V and 3 bases from J, the gap between germline ends came to 9 bases. Per germline, CDR1 SGDLS and CDR2 YYNGEE. This CDR3 has 14 residues. This CDR3 reads CASSVGSTEETQYF. In nucleotides, the CDR3 is TGTGCCAGCAGCGTAGGTTCGACAGAAGAGACCCAGTACTTC.

In its sample, this clone was seen once. CDR3 DNA sequence: TGTGCCAGCAGTTTGAGGAACACTGAAGCTTTCTTT. It yields the protein CASSLRNTEAFF. The genes are TRBV6-5 and TRBJ1-1; D unclear. Germline-derived CDR1 and CDR2 are MNHEY and SVGAGI. The CDR3 is 12 residues long. The V and J ends lost 4 bases and 1 base respectively, with 4 bases between them.

The genes are TRBV23-1 and TRBJ2-7, with D possibly matching TRBD1 (5 bases). TRBV23-1 counts as an open reading frame of uncertain function. This CDR3 is built from 15 residues. V was clipped by 0 bases and J by 2 bases, with 11 bases between them. The CDR3 loop reads CASSQSKDITYEQYF. For the CDR3, the DNA is TGCGCCAGCAGTCAATCTAAGGACATTACCTACGAGCAGTACTTC.

The CDR3 spells CASSLVVPGSIRVYGYTF. The CDR3 coding sequence is TGCGCCAGCAGCTTGGTCGTTCCAGGGTCGATCCGGGTTTATGGCTACACCTTC. The gene calls are TRBV5-1 and TRBJ1-2, with D perhaps matching TRBD1 (5 bases). V was clipped by 0 bases and J by 5 bases, with 23 bases between them. Germline V lookup: CDR1 SGHRS, CDR2 YFSETQ. The CDR3 consists of 18 residues. Variable domain in full (rest from reference TRBV5-1 and TRBJ1-2): KAGVTQTPRYLIKTRGQQVTLSCSPISGHRSVSWYQQTPGQGLQFLFEYFSETQRNKGNFPGRFSGRQFSNSRSEMNVSTLELGDSALYLCASSLVVPGSIRVYGYTFGSGTRLTVV.

CDR3 nucleotide sequence: TGTGCCAGCAGCTTGGGACTGGATACCAGCTCCTACGAGCAGTACTTC. Amino acid sequence: CASSLGLDTSSYEQYF. The genes are TRBV5-6 and TRBJ2-7; D is ambiguous. In germline, CDR1 is SGHDT, CDR2 YYEEEE. Trimming cost V 0 bases and J 0 bases, with 13 bases left between them. The CDR3 extends over 16 amino acids.

V and J are TRBV10-3 and TRBJ1-2; the match to TRBD1 covers 8 bases. Looked up from germline, CDR1 is ENHRY and CDR2 is SYGVKD. The CDR3 has 16 residues. V lost 4 bases to trimming and J lost 1 base; unmatched junction nucleotides: 8. In nucleotides, the CDR3 is TGTGCCATCAGTGGCGAGGGAACAGGGGGTAACTATGGCTACACCTTC. Encoded protein: CAISGEGTGGNYGYTF.

The V gene is TRBV9, the J gene TRBJ1-4, with 9 bases identical to TRBD1. The J segment lost 8 bases and the V segment lost 4 bases, leaving 24 bases of the junction unmatched. The CDR3 loop spans 20 amino acids. Germline CDR1 is SGDLS and CDR2 is YYNGEE. The CDR3 bases are TGTGCCAGCAGCCCAGAAATCGGGGGACAGGGAAGGGGTAGGGGAGAAAAACTGTTTTTT. This codes for CASSPEIGGQGRGRGEKLFF.

J is TRBJ1-1 and V is TRBV2; 7 bases are a match to TRBD1. CDR1 is SNHLY, CDR2 FYNNEI, per germline. J was trimmed by 0 bases and V by 6 bases; bases with no gene match: 7. The CDR3 is made up of 15 amino acids. CDR3: CASSLQGMMNTEAFF. CDR3 coding DNA: TGTGCCAGCAGCCTACAGGGGATGATGAACACTGAAGCTTTCTTT.

In its sample, this clone was seen once. J is TRBJ1-3 and V is TRBV15, with a possible D match to TRBD1 (5 bases). V was cut by 8 bases and J by 0 bases, with 11 bases left in between. This CDR3 comprises 14 residues. Germline assignment: CDR1 LNHNV and CDR2 YYDKDF (reference sequence). The CDR3: CATFDSFSGNTIYF. The CDR3 DNA reads as TGTGCCACCTTCGACAGTTTCTCTGGAAACACCATATATTTT.

CDR3 in amino acids: CASSYSPGQGTYEQYF. The CDR3, as DNA: TGTGCCAGCAGTTACTCCCCCGGGCAGGGGACCTACGAGCAGTACTTC. The V gene is TRBV6-6, the J gene TRBJ2-7, with D perhaps TRBD1 (6 bases). Germline V gene sequence: CDR1 MNHNY, CDR2 SVGAGI (reference sequence). The CDR3 sequence is 16 residues long. V was shortened by 0 bases and J by 2 bases, with 14 bases between the two germline ends.

The chain links TRBV10-1 to TRBJ2-7; tentative D call: TRBD2 (6 bases). CDR1 is WNHNN and CDR2 is SYGVQD in the germline V gene (reference sequence). The CDR3 loop spans 15 amino acids. V was shortened by 3 bases and J by 4 bases, with 16 bases between the two germline ends. The CDR3 here is CASSDAGSAGYEQYF. The CDR3, as DNA: TGCGCCAGCAGTGATGCGGGGTCGGCGGGATACGAGCAGTACTTC.

The V call is TRBV12-5, the J call TRBJ2-1, with 8 bases that match TRBD1. V was pared by 5 bases and J by 4 bases, with 7 bases of the junction left unmatched. The CDR3 length is 15 residues. The germline V gene encodes CDR1 LGHNT and CDR2 FRNRAP. The CDR3 reads CASGTDRGFYNEQFF. The CDR3 DNA reads TGTGCTAGTGGTACTGACAGGGGTTTTTACAATGAGCAGTTCTTC.

Only one count was recorded for this clone. The chain combines TRBV6-6 with TRBJ2-7; 10 nucleotides line up with TRBD1. The CDR3 is 15 residues long. The J segment lost 0 bases and the V segment lost 6 bases, leaving 5 bases of the junction unmatched. Germline V CDR1 and CDR2: MNHNY, SVGAGI (reference sequence). CDR3 sequence (DNA): TGTGCCAGCAGGGGACAGGGGCGTAGCTCCTACGAGCAGTACTTC. Protein sequence: CASRGQGRSSYEQYF.